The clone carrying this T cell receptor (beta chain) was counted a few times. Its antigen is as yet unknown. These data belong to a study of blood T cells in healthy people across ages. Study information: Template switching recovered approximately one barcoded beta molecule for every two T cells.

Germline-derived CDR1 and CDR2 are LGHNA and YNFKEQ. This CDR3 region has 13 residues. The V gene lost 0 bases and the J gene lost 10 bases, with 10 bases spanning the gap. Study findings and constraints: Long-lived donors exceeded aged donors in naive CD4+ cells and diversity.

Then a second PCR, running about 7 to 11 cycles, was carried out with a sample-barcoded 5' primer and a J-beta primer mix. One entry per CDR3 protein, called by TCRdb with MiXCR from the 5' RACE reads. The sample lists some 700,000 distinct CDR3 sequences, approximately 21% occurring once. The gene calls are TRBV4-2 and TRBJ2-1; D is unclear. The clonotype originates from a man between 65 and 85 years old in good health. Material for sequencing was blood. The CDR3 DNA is TGTGCCAGCAGCCAAGATCGGGCAGCGGAGCAGTTCTTC. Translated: CASSQDRAAEQFF.